Given below is one T cell receptor beta chain in context. This record belongs to a study of blood T cell repertoires in COVID-19. Turning to the study itself: Acute-phase and convalescent COVID-19 samples originated in the United States, Italy and Spain.

Original methodology: Reference gene primer amplification gave estimated nucleated cell counts. Only in-frame clones appear in the TCRdb table, and some are missing; sequencing was by immunoSEQ multiplex PCR. V, J and clone size reflect that table, while D and trimming were determined from the DNA. Of some 69,000 clones in the sample, 81% are singletons; the top ten hold roughly 20%. The ends lost 3 bases at V and 5 bases at J; junction bases unmatched: 8. Germline CDR1 and CDR2: SGHRS and YFSETQ. The CDR3 consists of 16 residues. The sequencing input was peripheral blood. The receptor was derived from a woman in her 70s with acute or convalescent COVID-19. The chain employs TRBV5-1 and TRBJ2-2; 9 bases are shared with TRBD1. In DNA form, the CDR3 reads TGCGCCAGCAGCTCCCCGGGACAGGGCCGAACCGGGGAGCTGTTTTTT. Translation: CASSSPGQGRTGELFF.